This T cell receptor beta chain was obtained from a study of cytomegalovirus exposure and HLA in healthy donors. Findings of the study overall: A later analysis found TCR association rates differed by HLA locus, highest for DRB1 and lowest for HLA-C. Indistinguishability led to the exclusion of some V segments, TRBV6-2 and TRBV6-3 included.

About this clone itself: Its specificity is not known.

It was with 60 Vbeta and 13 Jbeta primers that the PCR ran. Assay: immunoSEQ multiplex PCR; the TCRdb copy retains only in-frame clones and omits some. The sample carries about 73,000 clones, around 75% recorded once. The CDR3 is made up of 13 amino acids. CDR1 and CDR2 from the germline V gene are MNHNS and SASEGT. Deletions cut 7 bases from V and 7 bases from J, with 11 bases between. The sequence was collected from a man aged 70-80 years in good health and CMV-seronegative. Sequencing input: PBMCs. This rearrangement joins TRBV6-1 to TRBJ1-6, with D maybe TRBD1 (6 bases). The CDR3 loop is CASTRQENSPLHF. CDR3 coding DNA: TGTGCCAGCACTAGACAGGAAAATTCACCCCTCCACTTT.